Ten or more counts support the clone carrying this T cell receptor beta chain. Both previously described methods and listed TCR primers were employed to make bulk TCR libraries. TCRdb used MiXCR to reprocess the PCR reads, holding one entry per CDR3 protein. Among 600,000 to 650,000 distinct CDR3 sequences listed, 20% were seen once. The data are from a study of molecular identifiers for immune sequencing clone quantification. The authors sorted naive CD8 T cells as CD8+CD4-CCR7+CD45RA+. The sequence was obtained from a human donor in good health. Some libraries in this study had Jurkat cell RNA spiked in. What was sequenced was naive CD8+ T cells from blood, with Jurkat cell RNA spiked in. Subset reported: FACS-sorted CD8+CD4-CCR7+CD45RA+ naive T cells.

The CDR3 loop reads CASSLHPGPATGEQFF. CDR3 DNA sequence: TGTGCCAGTAGTTTACATCCGGGACCCGCGACCGGAGAGCAGTTCTTC. The chain recombines TRBV19 with TRBJ2-1; D may match TRBD1 or TRBD2 (5 bases each). Trimming removed 5 bases at V and 10 bases at J, with 24 bases between. Germline V CDR1 and CDR2: LNHDA, SQIVND (reference sequence). The CDR3 loop spans 16 amino acids.